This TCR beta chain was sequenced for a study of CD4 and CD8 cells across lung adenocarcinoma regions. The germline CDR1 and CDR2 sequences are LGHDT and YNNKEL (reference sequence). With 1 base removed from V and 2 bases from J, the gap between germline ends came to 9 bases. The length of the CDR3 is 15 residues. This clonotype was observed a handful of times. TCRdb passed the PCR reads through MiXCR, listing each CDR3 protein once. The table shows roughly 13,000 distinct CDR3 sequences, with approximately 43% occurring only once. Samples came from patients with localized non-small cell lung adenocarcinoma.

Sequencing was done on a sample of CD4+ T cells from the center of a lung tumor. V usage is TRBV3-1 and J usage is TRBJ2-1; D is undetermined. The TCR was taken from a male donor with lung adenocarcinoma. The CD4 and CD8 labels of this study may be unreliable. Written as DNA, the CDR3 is TGTGCCAGCAGCCAAGGGCTACCTACCTACAATGAGCAGTTCTTC. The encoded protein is CASSQGLPTYNEQFF.